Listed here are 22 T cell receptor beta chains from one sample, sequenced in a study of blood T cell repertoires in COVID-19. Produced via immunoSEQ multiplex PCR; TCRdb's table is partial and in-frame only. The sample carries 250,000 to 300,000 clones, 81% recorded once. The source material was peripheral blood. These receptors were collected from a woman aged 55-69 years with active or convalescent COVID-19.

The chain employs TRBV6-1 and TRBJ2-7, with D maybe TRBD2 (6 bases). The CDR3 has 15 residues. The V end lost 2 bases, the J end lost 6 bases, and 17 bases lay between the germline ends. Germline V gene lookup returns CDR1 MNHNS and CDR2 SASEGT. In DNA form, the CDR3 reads TGTGCCAGCAGTGAAATTCGACTAGTGGGGCGCGAGCAGTACTTC. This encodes CASSEIRLVGREQYF.

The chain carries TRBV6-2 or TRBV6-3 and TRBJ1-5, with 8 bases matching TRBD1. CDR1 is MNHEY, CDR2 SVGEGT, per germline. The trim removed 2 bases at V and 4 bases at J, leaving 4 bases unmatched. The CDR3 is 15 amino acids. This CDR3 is CASSYGQGWNQPQHF. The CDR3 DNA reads TGTGCCAGCAGTTACGGACAGGGTTGGAATCAGCCCCAGCATTTT.

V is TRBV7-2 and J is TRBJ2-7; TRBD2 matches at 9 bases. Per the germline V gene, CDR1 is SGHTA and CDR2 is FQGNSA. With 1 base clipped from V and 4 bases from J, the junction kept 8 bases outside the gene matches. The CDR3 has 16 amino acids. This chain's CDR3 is CASSLGLAVVGYEQYF. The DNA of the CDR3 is TGTGCCAGCAGCTTAGGACTAGCGGTCGTAGGGTACGAGCAGTACTTC.

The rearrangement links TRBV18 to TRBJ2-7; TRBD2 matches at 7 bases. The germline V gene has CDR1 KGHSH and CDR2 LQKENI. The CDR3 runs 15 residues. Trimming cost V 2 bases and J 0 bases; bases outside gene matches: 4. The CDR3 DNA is TGTGCCAGCTCACCAGATCGCGGGGGCTCCTACGAGCAGTACTTC. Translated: CASSPDRGGSYEQYF.

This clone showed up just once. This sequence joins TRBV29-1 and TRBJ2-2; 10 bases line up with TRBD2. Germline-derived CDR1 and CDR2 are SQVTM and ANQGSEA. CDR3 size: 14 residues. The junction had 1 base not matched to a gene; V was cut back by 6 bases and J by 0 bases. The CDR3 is CSVTSGANTGELFF. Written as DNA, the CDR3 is TGCAGCGTAACTAGCGGGGCGAACACCGGGGAGCTGTTTTTT.

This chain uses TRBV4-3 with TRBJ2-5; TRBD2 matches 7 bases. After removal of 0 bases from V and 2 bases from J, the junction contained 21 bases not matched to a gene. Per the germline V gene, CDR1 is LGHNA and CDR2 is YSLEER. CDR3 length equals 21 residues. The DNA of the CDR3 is TGCGCCAGCAGCCAAGACCCCCCGGCGGTAGCGGGCCCTCCGTTACAAGAGACCCAGTACTTC. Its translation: CASSQDPPAVAGPPLQETQYF.

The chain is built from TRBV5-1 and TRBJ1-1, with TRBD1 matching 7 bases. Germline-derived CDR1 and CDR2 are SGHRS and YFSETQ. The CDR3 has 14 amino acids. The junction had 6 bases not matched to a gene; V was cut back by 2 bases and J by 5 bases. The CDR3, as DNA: TGCGCCAGCAGCTTCCAGGGGGATCGGACTGAAGCTTTCTTT. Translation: CASSFQGDRTEAFF.

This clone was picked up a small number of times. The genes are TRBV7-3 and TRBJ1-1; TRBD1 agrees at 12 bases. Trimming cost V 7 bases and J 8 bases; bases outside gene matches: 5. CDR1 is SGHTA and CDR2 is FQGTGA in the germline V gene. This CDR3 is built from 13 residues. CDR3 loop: CASTPGTGGEAFF. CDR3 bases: TGTGCCAGCACCCCAGGGACAGGGGGCGAAGCTTTCTTT.

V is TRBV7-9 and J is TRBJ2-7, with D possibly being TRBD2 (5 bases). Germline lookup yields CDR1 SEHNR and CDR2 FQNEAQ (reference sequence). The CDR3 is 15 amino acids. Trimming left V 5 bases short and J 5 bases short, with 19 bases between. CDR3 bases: TGTGCCAGCAGCCCACCGGGGTCGCCGGTCGACGAGCAGTACTTC. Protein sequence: CASSPPGSPVDEQYF.

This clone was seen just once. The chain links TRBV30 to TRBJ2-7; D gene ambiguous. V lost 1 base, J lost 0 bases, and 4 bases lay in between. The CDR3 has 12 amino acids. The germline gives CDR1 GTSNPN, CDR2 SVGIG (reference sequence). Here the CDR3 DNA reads TGTGCCTGGAGTGACACCTCCTACGAGCAGTACTTC. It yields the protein CAWSDTSYEQYF. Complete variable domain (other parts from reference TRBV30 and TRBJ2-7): SQTIHQWPATLVQPVGSPLSLECTVEGTSNPNLYWYRQAAGRGLQLLFYSVGIGQISSEVPQNLSASRPQDRQFILSSKKLLLSDSGFYLCAWSDTSYEQYFGPGTRLTVT.

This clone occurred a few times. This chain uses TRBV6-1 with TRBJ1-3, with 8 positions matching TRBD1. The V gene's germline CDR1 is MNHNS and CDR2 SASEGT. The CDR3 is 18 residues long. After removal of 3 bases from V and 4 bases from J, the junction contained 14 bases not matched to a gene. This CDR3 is CASSDRGPGFGKGNTIYF. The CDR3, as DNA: TGTGCCAGCAGTGACAGGGGGCCAGGCTTTGGAAAGGGAAACACCATATATTTT.

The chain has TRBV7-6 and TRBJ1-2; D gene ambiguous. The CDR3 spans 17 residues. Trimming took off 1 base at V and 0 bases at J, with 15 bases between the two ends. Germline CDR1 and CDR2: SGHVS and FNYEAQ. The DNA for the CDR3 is TGTGCCAGCAGCTTAGGAGCTGCGCGGGCGACTAACTATGGCTACACCTTC. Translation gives CASSLGAARATNYGYTF. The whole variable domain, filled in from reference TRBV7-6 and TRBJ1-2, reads GAGVSQSPRYKVTKRGQDVALRCDPISGHVSLYWYRQALGQGPEFLTYFNYEAQQDKSGLPNDRFSAERPEGSISTLTIQRTEQRDSAMYRCASSLGAARATNYGYTFGSGTRLTVV.

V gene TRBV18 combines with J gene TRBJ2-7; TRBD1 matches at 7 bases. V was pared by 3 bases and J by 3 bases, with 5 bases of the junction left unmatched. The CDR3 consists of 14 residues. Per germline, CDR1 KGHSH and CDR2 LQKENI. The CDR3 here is CASSPRDSYYEQYF. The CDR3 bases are TGTGCCAGCTCACCCCGGGACAGTTACTACGAGCAGTACTTC.

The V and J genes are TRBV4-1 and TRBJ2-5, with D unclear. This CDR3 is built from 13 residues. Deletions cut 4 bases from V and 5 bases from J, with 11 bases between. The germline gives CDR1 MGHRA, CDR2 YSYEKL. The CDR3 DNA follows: TGCGCCAGCAGCCCACTCCCTTCTGAGACCCAGTACTTC. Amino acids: CASSPLPSETQYF.

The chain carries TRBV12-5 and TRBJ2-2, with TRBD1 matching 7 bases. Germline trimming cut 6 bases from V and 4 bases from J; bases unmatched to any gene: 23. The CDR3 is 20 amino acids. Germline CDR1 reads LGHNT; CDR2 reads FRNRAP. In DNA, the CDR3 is TGTGCTAGTGGCCGAACAGGGGCAGAGGGGTTAGGGCCCCTCACCGGGGAGCTGTTTTTT. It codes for CASGRTGAEGLGPLTGELFF.

DNA for the CDR3: TGTGCCAGCAGCCCAAATCCAGGGGGCGAGCAGTACTTC. Its protein product is CASSPNPGGEQYF. The gene calls are TRBV7-9 and TRBJ2-7, with 7 positions matching TRBD1. The CDR3 contains 13 residues. The germline V gene encodes CDR1 SEHNR and CDR2 FQNEAQ (reference sequence). After removal of 5 bases from V and 6 bases from J, the junction contained 7 bases not matched to a gene.

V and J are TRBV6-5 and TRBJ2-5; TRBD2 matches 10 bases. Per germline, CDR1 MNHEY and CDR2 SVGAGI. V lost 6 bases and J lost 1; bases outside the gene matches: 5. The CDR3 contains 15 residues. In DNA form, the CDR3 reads TGTGCCAGCAGCCAGGGACTAGCGACCCAAGAGACCCAGTACTTC. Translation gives CASSQGLATQETQYF.

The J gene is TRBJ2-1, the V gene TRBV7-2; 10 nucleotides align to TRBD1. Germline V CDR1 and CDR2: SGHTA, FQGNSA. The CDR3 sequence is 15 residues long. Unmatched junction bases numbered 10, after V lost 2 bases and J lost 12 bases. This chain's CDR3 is CASSLRSSRTGGQFF. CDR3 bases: TGTGCCAGCAGCTTAAGGTCTAGCCGGACAGGGGGGCAGTTCTTC.

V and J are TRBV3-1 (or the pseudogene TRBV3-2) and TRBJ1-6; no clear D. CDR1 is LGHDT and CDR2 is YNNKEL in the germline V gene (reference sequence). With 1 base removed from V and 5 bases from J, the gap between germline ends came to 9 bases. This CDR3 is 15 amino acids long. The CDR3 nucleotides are TGTGCCAGCAGCCAAGCCGCCCAGGATAATTCACCCCTCCACTTT. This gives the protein CASSQAAQDNSPLHF.

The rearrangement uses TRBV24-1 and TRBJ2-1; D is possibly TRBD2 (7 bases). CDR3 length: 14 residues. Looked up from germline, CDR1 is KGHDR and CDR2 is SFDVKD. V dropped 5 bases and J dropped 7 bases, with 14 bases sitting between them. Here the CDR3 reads CATSAPGRGNEQFF. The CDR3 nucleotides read TGTGCCACCAGTGCCCCAGGGAGGGGGAATGAGCAGTTCTTC.

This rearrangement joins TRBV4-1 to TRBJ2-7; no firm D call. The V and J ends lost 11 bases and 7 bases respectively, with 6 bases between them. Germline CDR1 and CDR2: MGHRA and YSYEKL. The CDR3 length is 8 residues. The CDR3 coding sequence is TGCGCCCGGTATGAGCAGTACTTC. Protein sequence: CARYEQYF.

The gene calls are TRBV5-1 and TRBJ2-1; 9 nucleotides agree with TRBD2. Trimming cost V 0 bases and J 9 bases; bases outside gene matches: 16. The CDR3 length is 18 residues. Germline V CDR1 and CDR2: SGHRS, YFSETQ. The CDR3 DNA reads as TGCGCCAGCAGCTTGGTTAAATCGGGGTTAGCGGGGGAAGGTGAGCAGTTCTTC. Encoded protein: CASSLVKSGLAGEGEQFF. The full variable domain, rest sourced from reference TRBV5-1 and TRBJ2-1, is KAGVTQTPRYLIKTRGQQVTLSCSPISGHRSVSWYQQTPGQGLQFLFEYFSETQRNKGNFPGRFSGRQFSNSRSEMNVSTLELGDSALYLCASSLVKSGLAGEGEQFFGPGTRLTVL.